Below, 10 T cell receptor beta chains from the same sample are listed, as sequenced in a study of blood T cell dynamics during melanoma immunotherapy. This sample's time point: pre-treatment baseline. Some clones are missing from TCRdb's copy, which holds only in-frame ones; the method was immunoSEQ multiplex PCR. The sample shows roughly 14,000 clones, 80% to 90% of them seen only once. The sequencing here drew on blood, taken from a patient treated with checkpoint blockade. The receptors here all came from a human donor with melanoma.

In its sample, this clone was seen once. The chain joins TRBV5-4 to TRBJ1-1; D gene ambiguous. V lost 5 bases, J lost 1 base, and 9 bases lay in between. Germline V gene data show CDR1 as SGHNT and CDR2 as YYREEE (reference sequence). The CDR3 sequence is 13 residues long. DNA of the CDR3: TGTGCCAGCAGGATAGCGACGAACACTGAAGCTTTCTTT. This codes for CASRIATNTEAFF.

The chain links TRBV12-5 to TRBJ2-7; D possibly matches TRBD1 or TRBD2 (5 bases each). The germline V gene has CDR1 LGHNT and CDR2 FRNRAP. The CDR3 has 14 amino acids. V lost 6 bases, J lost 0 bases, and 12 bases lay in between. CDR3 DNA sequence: TGTGCTAGTGGCTCAGGGACCGGCTCCTACGAGCAGTACGTC. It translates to CASGSGTGSYEQYV.

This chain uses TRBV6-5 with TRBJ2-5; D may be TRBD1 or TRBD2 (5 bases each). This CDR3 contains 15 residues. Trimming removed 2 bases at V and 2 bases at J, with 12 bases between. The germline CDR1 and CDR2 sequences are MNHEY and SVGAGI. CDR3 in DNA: TGTGCCAGCAGTTACGCCGGGACGGCACAAGAGACCCAGTACTTC. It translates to CASSYAGTAQETQYF.

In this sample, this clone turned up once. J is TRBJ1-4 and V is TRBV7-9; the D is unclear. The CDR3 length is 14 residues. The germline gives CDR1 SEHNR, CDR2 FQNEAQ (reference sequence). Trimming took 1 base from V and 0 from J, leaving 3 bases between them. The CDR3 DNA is TGTGCCAGCAGCTTAGGAGCAACTAATGAAAAACTGTTTTTT. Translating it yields CASSLGATNEKLFF.

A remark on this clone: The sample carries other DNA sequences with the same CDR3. The CDR3 loop is CASSLTSGSTDTQYF. For the CDR3, the DNA is TGCGCCAGCAGCTTGACTAGCGGTAGCACAGATACGCAGTATTTT. This chain joins TRBV5-1 and TRBJ2-3; 8 bases map to TRBD2. CDR3 size: 15 residues. Looked up from germline, CDR1 is SGHRS and CDR2 is YFSETQ. V lost 1 base and J lost 0; bases outside the gene matches: 1.

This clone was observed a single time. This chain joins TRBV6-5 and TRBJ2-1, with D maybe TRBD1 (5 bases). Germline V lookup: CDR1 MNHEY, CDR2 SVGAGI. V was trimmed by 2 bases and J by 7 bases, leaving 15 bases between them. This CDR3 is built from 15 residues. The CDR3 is CASSYETGQGNEQFF. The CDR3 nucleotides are TGTGCCAGCAGTTACGAAACAGGCCAAGGGAATGAGCAGTTCTTC.

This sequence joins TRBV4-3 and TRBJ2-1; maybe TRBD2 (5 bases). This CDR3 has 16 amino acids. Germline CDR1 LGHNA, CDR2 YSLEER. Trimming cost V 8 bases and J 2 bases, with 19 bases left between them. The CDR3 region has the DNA TGCGCCAGCGGTGTGGTCCACGGCGGGCCCTACAATGAGCAGTTCTTC. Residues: CASGVVHGGPYNEQFF.

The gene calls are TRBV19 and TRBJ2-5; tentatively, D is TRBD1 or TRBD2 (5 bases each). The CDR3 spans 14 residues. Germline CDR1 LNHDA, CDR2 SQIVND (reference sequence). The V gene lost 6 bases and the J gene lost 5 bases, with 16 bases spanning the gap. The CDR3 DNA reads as TGTGCCAGTAGCGAAGTAAGGGACGTGGAGACCCAGTACTTC. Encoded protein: CASSEVRDVETQYF.

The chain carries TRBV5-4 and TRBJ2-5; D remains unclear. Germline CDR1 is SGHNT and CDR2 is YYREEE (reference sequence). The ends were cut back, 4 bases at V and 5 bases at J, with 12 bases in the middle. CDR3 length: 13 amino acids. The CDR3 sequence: CASSGEREETQYF. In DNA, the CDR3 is TGTGCCAGCAGCGGTGAAAGAGAGGAGACCCAGTACTTC.

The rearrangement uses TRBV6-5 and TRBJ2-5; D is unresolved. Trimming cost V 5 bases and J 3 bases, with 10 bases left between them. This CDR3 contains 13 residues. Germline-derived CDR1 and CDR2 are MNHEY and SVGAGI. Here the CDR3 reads CASSLPGEETQYF. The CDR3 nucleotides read TGTGCCAGCAGTCTACCTGGGGAAGAGACCCAGTACTTC.